A selection of T cell receptor beta chains follows, all from one sample in a study of control samples from healthy donors and cancer patients. Method: immunoSEQ multiplex PCR; TCRdb's copy keeps in-frame clones and lacks some. The sample lists about 92,000 clones, almost 85% occurring once. The sequencing sample was made of blood. The receptors were gathered from a woman aged 55-69 years in good health. CDR3s include the opening cysteine and the closing phenylalanine or tryptophan. A D gene is named only where the DNA matches it firmly. Some rows have no size entry. The others give once, few or many, or a class for an expanded clone.

CDR3 DNA	CDR3 protein	D gene	V gene	J gene	clone size
TGCGCCAGCAGTAGTGGACAGGGGGCCGGGCAGCCCCAGCATTTT	CASSSGQGAGQPQHF	TRBD1	TRBV10-2	TRBJ1-5	NA
TGTGCCACCGGGACAGGGTTAACAGATACGCAGTATTTT	CATGTGLTDTQYF	TRBD1	TRBV10-3	TRBJ2-3	NA
TGCGCCAGCAGCTGGGGACAGTCCTACAATGAGCAGTTCTTC	CASSWGQSYNEQFF	TRBD1	TRBV5-1	TRBJ2-1	NA
TGTGCCAGCAGCCCTTGGGTGGGACAGATAATGAACACTGAAGCTTTCTTT	CASSPWVGQIMNTEAFF	TRBD1	TRBV5-6	TRBJ1-1	NA
TGTGCCAGAAGCTTGGCGGGGACACAGGGAGCCTCCTACGAGCAGTACTTC	CARSLAGTQGASYEQYF	NA	TRBV5-3	TRBJ2-7	NA
TGCGCCAGCAGCCAAGGACTTAGTAGAGACCAAGAGACCCAGTACTTC	CASSQGLSRDQETQYF	NA	TRBV4-1	TRBJ2-5	NA
TGTGCCAGCAGCTTGGAGGGTCAGGTCTACGAGCAGTACTTC	CASSLEGQVYEQYF	NA	TRBV5-6	TRBJ2-7	few
TGTGCCAGCGGAGCGGGCGGTCCATATGGCTACACCTTC	CASGAGGPYGYTF	NA	TRBV6-5	TRBJ1-2	NA
TGCAGCGGGGCTTCCTACAGGGACGCCGAGCAGTACTTC	CSGASYRDAEQYF	NA	TRBV29-1	TRBJ2-7	few
TGTGCCAGCAGTTTATCAAGGCAGGGGCAGTCACCCCTCCACTTT	CASSLSRQGQSPLHF	NA	TRBV27	TRBJ1-6	NA
TGCGCCAGCAGCCAAGTTGGGGGACCCCGGGCTAATGAAAAACTGTTTTTT	CASSQVGGPRANEKLFF	NA	TRBV4-1	TRBJ1-4	few
TGTGCCAGCTCACCACAGGACGGGGGAGCTGGAAACACCATATATTTT	CASSPQDGGAGNTIYF	NA	TRBV18	TRBJ1-3	NA
TGTGCCAGTAGTGGAGACAGTCCCCATCCTGGCTACACCTTC	CASSGDSPHPGYTF	NA	TRBV19	TRBJ1-2	once
TGTGCCAGCAGCCGGGGGGCTGAGACCCAGTACTTC	CASSRGAETQYF	NA	TRBV3-1/TRBV3-2	TRBJ2-5	NA
TGTGCCAGCTCACCGTCCCAGGGGGCCCTCAATGAGCAGTTCTTC	CASSPSQGALNEQFF	TRBD1	TRBV18	TRBJ2-1	few
TGTGCCAGCAGCTTAAGGGCTAGCGTAGATACGCAGTATTTT	CASSLRASVDTQYF	NA	TRBV11-2	TRBJ2-3	NA
TGCGCCAGCAGCCATGGACAGGGGAGAGTTACTGAAGCTTTCTTT	CASSHGQGRVTEAFF	TRBD1	TRBV5-1	TRBJ1-1	NA
TGTGCCAGCAGCCATGACAGGTACAATGAGCAGTTCTTC	CASSHDRYNEQFF	NA	TRBV5-4	TRBJ2-1	NA
TGTGCCAGCAACTCAGGGGGACGGGGGACCGGGGAGCTGTTTTTT	CASNSGGRGTGELFF	NA	TRBV21-1	TRBJ2-2	once
TGTGCCAGCAGCCGTCGGACAGGGGATCCTACTGAGCAGTTCTTC	CASSRRTGDPTEQFF	TRBD1	TRBV11-3	TRBJ2-1	NA
TGCGCCAGCAGTGAAGGGGGCCGAGACAATGAGCAGTTCTTC	CASSEGGRDNEQFF	TRBD1	TRBV10-1	TRBJ2-1	NA
TGCGCCAGCAGCTTGATTAGGGGAAATGATGAAAAACTGTTTTTT	CASSLIRGNDEKLFF	NA	TRBV5-1	TRBJ1-4	NA
TGTGCCAGCAGCTCCCCGAGCGTGGCAACTGAAGCTTTCTTT	CASSSPSVATEAFF	NA	TRBV7-2	TRBJ1-1	few
TGTGCCAGCTCACCCCAGGACAGTAGCTCTGGAAACACCATATATTTT	CASSPQDSSSGNTIYF	NA	TRBV18	TRBJ1-3	NA
TGTGCCATCAGTGAGTCGGAACAGGCTGAAGCTTTCTTT	CAISESEQAEAFF	NA	TRBV10-3	TRBJ1-1	NA
TGTGCCAGCTACCATACCGGAAACACCATATATTTT	CASYHTGNTIYF	NA	TRBV6-5	TRBJ1-3	NA
TGTGCCAGCAGCCCCCGGACTGTGGACTCCTACAATGAGCAGTTCTTC	CASSPRTVDSYNEQFF	NA	TRBV4-2	TRBJ2-1	NA
TGTGCCAGCAGTGGGGGGAACACCGGGGAGCTGTTTTTT	CASSGGNTGELFF	NA	TRBV6-2/TRBV6-3	TRBJ2-2	NA
TGTGCCAGCACCAAAAACGGCGAAGCTTTCTTT	CASTKNGEAFF	NA	TRBV6-5	TRBJ1-1	NA
TGTGCCAGCTCAAACTCAGGGCCGAACACTGAAGCTTTCTTT	CASSNSGPNTEAFF	NA	TRBV18	TRBJ1-1	NA
TGCGCCAGCAGCCAACGGGGAGTGTCAGCCAAAAACATTCAGTACTTC	CASSQRGVSAKNIQYF	NA	TRBV4-1	TRBJ2-4	once
TGTGCCAGTAGTTCCTATAGCGGGCAGGATTACTCTGGAAACACCATATATTTT	CASSSYSGQDYSGNTIYF	NA	TRBV19	TRBJ1-3	NA
TGCGCCAGCAGCTTGCCTAGCACAGATACGCAGTATTTT	CASSLPSTDTQYF	NA	TRBV5-1	TRBJ2-3	NA
TGTGCCAGCAGACGGGACAGTACGTCTGAAGCTTTCTTT	CASRRDSTSEAFF	TRBD1	TRBV12-3/TRBV12-4	TRBJ1-1	NA
TGTGCCAGCAGCTTAGGGACTAGCGGGAGTGAGCAGTTCTTC	CASSLGTSGSEQFF	TRBD2	TRBV11-2	TRBJ2-1	NA
TGTGCCAGCAGCTTGGGGGTTCACTCAGCGACCGGGGAGCTGTTTTTT	CASSLGVHSATGELFF	NA	TRBV5-8	TRBJ2-2	NA
TGTGCCAGCAGTGACAGCCCATCCTACGAGCAGTACTTC	CASSDSPSYEQYF	NA	TRBV2	TRBJ2-7	NA
TGTGCCAGCAGCAACAGGGCCGCTGGGGCCAACGTCCTGACTTTC	CASSNRAAGANVLTF	NA	TRBV27	TRBJ2-6	NA
TGCGCCAGCAGCCAAGATAGGCGTGCGCAGTATTTT	CASSQDRRAQYF	NA	TRBV4-3	TRBJ2-3	NA
TGTGCCAGCAGCAGACAGGGGGCACGGAATGAGCAGTTCTTC	CASSRQGARNEQFF	TRBD1	TRBV6-5	TRBJ2-1	few
TGTGCTAGTGGACCCTCCCCGGGACCCTACGAGCAGTACTTC	CASGPSPGPYEQYF	NA	TRBV12-5	TRBJ2-7	NA
TGTGCCAGCAGCTTTCTCGAAGCGGGCTCCGAGCAGTACTTC	CASSFLEAGSEQYF	NA	TRBV11-2	TRBJ2-7	NA
TGTGCCAGCAGTTTATATAGGTCACGGGACTCCTACGAGCAGTACTTC	CASSLYRSRDSYEQYF	NA	TRBV27	TRBJ2-7	NA